These T cell receptor beta chains were read from a single sample in a study of OX40 agonist ivuxolimab in advanced cancers. Produced via immunoSEQ multiplex PCR; TCRdb's table is partial and in-frame only. The sample lists around 62,000 clones, roughly 88% seen once, with over 0.25% in the top ten. The sequencing here drew on CD4+ or CD8+ T cells sorted from blood, taken in a trial of the OX40 agonist ivuxolimab. These receptors were collected from an adult with an advanced solid tumor such as melanoma, head and neck, liver or kidney cancer. Both conserved end residues are part of each CDR3. A D gene is named only where the DNA matches it firmly. Size tells how often a clone was seen (once, few, many) or the class of an expanded clone, and some rows leave it out.

d_gene: -; len: 10; abundance: -; j_gene: TRBJ2-3; v_gene: TRBV2; CDR3nt: TGTGCCAGCAGTCCCGGAACGCAGTATTTT; CDR3aa: CASSPGTQYF
d_gene: -; len: 17; abundance: -; j_gene: TRBJ2-6; v_gene: TRBV27; CDR3nt: TGTGCCAGCAGTTTGCAGGGAACAAGTGTGTTAGGCCACGTCCTGACTTTC; CDR3aa: CASSLQGTSVLGHVLTF
d_gene: -; len: 12; abundance: -; j_gene: TRBJ2-2; v_gene: TRBV12-5; CDR3nt: TGTGCTAGTGCCCCCCCAGCTGGGGAGCTGTTTTTT; CDR3aa: CASAPPAGELFF
d_gene: TRBD1; len: 14; abundance: -; j_gene: TRBJ1-2; v_gene: TRBV27; CDR3nt: TGTGCCAGCAGTCCCCGGGACAGCACCTATGGCTACACCTTC; CDR3aa: CASSPRDSTYGYTF
d_gene: -; len: 15; abundance: -; j_gene: TRBJ2-3; v_gene: TRBV12-5; CDR3nt: TGTGCTAGTGGTTTCGGCGGGATGGGCACAGATACGCAGTATTTT; CDR3aa: CASGFGGMGTDTQYF
d_gene: TRBD1; len: 13; abundance: few; j_gene: TRBJ1-5; v_gene: TRBV2; CDR3nt: TGTGCCAGCAGCGACAGGGACGGTCAGCCCCAGCATTTT; CDR3aa: CASSDRDGQPQHF
d_gene: TRBD1; len: 15; abundance: -; j_gene: TRBJ2-7; v_gene: TRBV6-6; CDR3nt: TGTGCCAGCAGTCGCCGACAGGGCATCGCCCACGAGCAGTACTTC; CDR3aa: CASSRRQGIAHEQYF
d_gene: -; len: 18; abundance: -; j_gene: TRBJ2-2; v_gene: TRBV10-2; CDR3nt: TGCGCCAGCAGTGGTAGAAGGACACCAATCGCGAACACCGGGGAGCTGTTTTTT; CDR3aa: CASSGRRTPIANTGELFF
d_gene: TRBD1; len: 13; abundance: -; j_gene: TRBJ1-2; v_gene: TRBV6-6; CDR3nt: TGTGCCAGCATAGGGACAGGCCAATATGGCTACACCTTC; CDR3aa: CASIGTGQYGYTF
d_gene: -; len: 13; abundance: -; j_gene: TRBJ1-4; v_gene: TRBV6-1; CDR3nt: TGTGCCTCAGCGTCCTTCTATAATGAAAAACTGTTTTTT; CDR3aa: CASASFYNEKLFF
d_gene: -; len: 13; abundance: -; j_gene: TRBJ1-1; v_gene: TRBV7-9; CDR3nt: TGTGCCAGCAGCTTTGCAGGGTGGGCTGAAGCTTTCTTT; CDR3aa: CASSFAGWAEAFF
d_gene: TRBD2; len: 18; abundance: -; j_gene: TRBJ2-5; v_gene: TRBV15; CDR3nt: TGTGCCACCAGCAGATCGGGACTAGCGGGAGTGTTGGGAGAGACCCAGTACTTC; CDR3aa: CATSRSGLAGVLGETQYF
d_gene: TRBD1; len: 20; abundance: -; j_gene: TRBJ2-4; v_gene: TRBV4-1; CDR3nt: TGCGCCAGCAGCCAAGATCTCCGGGGTCGGCAGGGGGCGGCCAAAAACATTCAGTACTTC; CDR3aa: CASSQDLRGRQGAAKNIQYF
d_gene: -; len: 19; abundance: -; j_gene: TRBJ2-2; v_gene: TRBV7-9; CDR3nt: TGTGCCAGCAGCTTAAGTCTGGCTTGGGGCCCGACGGTTGCCGGGGAGCTGTTTTTT; CDR3aa: CASSLSLAWGPTVAGELFF
d_gene: -; len: 13; abundance: -; j_gene: TRBJ1-1; v_gene: TRBV19; CDR3nt: TGTGCCAGTCGACCACAGCCGAACACTGAAGCTTTCTTT; CDR3aa: CASRPQPNTEAFF
d_gene: -; len: 13; abundance: -; j_gene: TRBJ1-1; v_gene: TRBV6-1; CDR3nt: TGTGCCAGCCGGGGGGGAATGAACACTGAAGCTTTCTTT; CDR3aa: CASRGGMNTEAFF
d_gene: -; len: 15; abundance: -; j_gene: TRBJ1-4; v_gene: TRBV5-6; CDR3nt: TGTGCCAGCAGCCCGAGTGCCAGGGGTGACGAAAAACTGTTTTTT; CDR3aa: CASSPSARGDEKLFF
d_gene: -; len: 14; abundance: -; j_gene: TRBJ1-1; v_gene: TRBV28; CDR3nt: TGTGCCACCACATCGGGGAGTGGGGGGACTGAAGCTTTCTTT; CDR3aa: CATTSGSGGTEAFF
d_gene: -; len: 15; abundance: few; j_gene: TRBJ2-6; v_gene: TRBV28; CDR3nt: TGTGCCAGCAGCCCGGACAGCTCTGGGGCCAACGTCCTGACTTTC; CDR3aa: CASSPDSSGANVLTF
d_gene: -; len: 17; abundance: -; j_gene: TRBJ2-7; v_gene: TRBV10-3; CDR3nt: TGTGCCATCAGTGAGTCGACTCAGGGTTCAAGCTCCTACGAGCAGTACTTC; CDR3aa: CAISESTQGSSSYEQYF
d_gene: TRBD2; len: 15; abundance: once; j_gene: TRBJ2-1; v_gene: TRBV18; CDR3nt: TGTGCCAGCTCACCGGGGCGGGAGGGGGACAATGAGCAGTTCTTC; CDR3aa: CASSPGREGDNEQFF
d_gene: -; len: 13; abundance: few; j_gene: TRBJ2-7; v_gene: TRBV29-1; CDR3nt: TGCAGCGTTCTAAGCCTCCCCACTGCCGAGCAGTACTTC; CDR3aa: CSVLSLPTAEQYF
d_gene: -; len: 13; abundance: -; j_gene: TRBJ2-7; v_gene: TRBV2; CDR3nt: TGTGCCAGCAGCTTCGGTCCTGGGGGTGAGCAGTACTTC; CDR3aa: CASSFGPGGEQYF
d_gene: -; len: 17; abundance: -; j_gene: TRBJ2-4; v_gene: TRBV28; CDR3nt: TGTGCCAGCAGTTCGTTTACAGGGTATGAAGCCAAAAACATTCAGTACTTC; CDR3aa: CASSSFTGYEAKNIQYF
d_gene: TRBD1; len: 14; abundance: -; j_gene: TRBJ1-1; v_gene: TRBV5-1; CDR3nt: TGCGCCAGCTCCATAGGGACAGGGGGTCCTGAAGCTTTCTTT; CDR3aa: CASSIGTGGPEAFF
d_gene: -; len: 13; abundance: -; j_gene: TRBJ1-1; v_gene: TRBV2; CDR3nt: TGTGCCAGCAGTGAACAGGCTAACACTGAAGCTTTCTTT; CDR3aa: CASSEQANTEAFF
d_gene: TRBD1; len: 15; abundance: -; j_gene: TRBJ1-1; v_gene: TRBV4-2; CDR3nt: TGTGCCAGCAGCCAAGATTCAGGGGGCAACACTGAAGCTTTCTTT; CDR3aa: CASSQDSGGNTEAFF
d_gene: -; len: 14; abundance: few; j_gene: TRBJ2-2; v_gene: TRBV19; CDR3nt: TGTGCCAGTAGTATAGGTCTACGCACCGGGGAGCTGTTTTTT; CDR3aa: CASSIGLRTGELFF
d_gene: -; len: 13; abundance: -; j_gene: TRBJ2-3; v_gene: TRBV5-1; CDR3nt: TGCGCCAGCAGCCCAGGGACCACAGATACGCAGTATTTT; CDR3aa: CASSPGTTDTQYF
d_gene: TRBD2; len: 16; abundance: -; j_gene: TRBJ2-1; v_gene: TRBV6-6; CDR3nt: TGTGCCAGCAGTTCATCAGCGGGATCCTTCTACAATGAGCAGTTCTTC; CDR3aa: CASSSSAGSFYNEQFF
d_gene: -; len: 14; abundance: -; j_gene: TRBJ2-7; v_gene: TRBV28; CDR3nt: TGTGCCAGCAGTTTGAGGGTTTTCTCCTACGAGCAGTACTTC; CDR3aa: CASSLRVFSYEQYF
d_gene: TRBD1; len: 15; abundance: -; j_gene: TRBJ2-7; v_gene: TRBV6-5; CDR3nt: TGTGCCAGCAGTTACGAAGGGACAGGGCACTACGAGCAGTACTTC; CDR3aa: CASSYEGTGHYEQYF
d_gene: -; len: 13; abundance: -; j_gene: TRBJ1-5; v_gene: TRBV11-2; CDR3nt: TGTGCCAGCAGCTTTCGAGGGAATCAGCCCCAGCATTTT; CDR3aa: CASSFRGNQPQHF
d_gene: -; len: 16; abundance: -; j_gene: TRBJ1-4; v_gene: TRBV7-6; CDR3nt: TGTGCCAGCAGCTTGGGATATTCCGGGAGCGGTGAAAAACTGTTTTTT; CDR3aa: CASSLGYSGSGEKLFF
d_gene: -; len: 10; abundance: -; j_gene: TRBJ2-7; v_gene: TRBV20-1; CDR3nt: TGCAGTGCTCCTGGATACGAGCAGTACTTC; CDR3aa: CSAPGYEQYF
d_gene: TRBD1; len: 16; abundance: -; j_gene: TRBJ1-5; v_gene: TRBV15; CDR3nt: TGTGCCACCAGCAGAGGATGGGACAGCGGAAATCAGCCCCAGCATTTT; CDR3aa: CATSRGWDSGNQPQHF
d_gene: TRBD2; len: 16; abundance: -; j_gene: TRBJ2-5; v_gene: TRBV7-9; CDR3nt: TGTGCCAGCAGCTTCCAGGGACTAGCGGAAAAAGAGACCCAGTACTTC; CDR3aa: CASSFQGLAEKETQYF
d_gene: TRBD1; len: 15; abundance: -; j_gene: TRBJ1-2; v_gene: TRBV7-9; CDR3nt: TGTGCCAGCAGCTTAGCTGCGACAGGGGCCTATGGCTACACCTTC; CDR3aa: CASSLAATGAYGYTF
d_gene: -; len: 13; abundance: few; j_gene: TRBJ1-5; v_gene: TRBV10-2; CDR3nt: TGCGCCAGCGCCGGGGGCGGTAATCAGCCCCAGCATTTT; CDR3aa: CASAGGGNQPQHF
d_gene: TRBD1; len: 13; abundance: -; j_gene: TRBJ1-1; v_gene: TRBV25-1; CDR3nt: TGTGCCAGCAGACAGGGGGTCATCACTGAAGCTTTCTTT; CDR3aa: CASRQGVITEAFF
d_gene: -; len: 15; abundance: -; j_gene: TRBJ2-1; v_gene: TRBV15; CDR3nt: TGTGCCACCAGCAGAGACACAGGGTTGTACAATGAGCAGTTCTTC; CDR3aa: CATSRDTGLYNEQFF
d_gene: -; len: 16; abundance: -; j_gene: TRBJ2-3; v_gene: TRBV11-3; CDR3nt: TGTGCCAGCAGCCCGGCGGGGTTTGGCGGCACAGATACGCAGTATTTT; CDR3aa: CASSPAGFGGTDTQYF
d_gene: -; len: 12; abundance: -; j_gene: TRBJ1-4; v_gene: TRBV6-6; CDR3nt: TGTGCCAGCAGTCCCCGTGATGAAAAACTGTTTTTT; CDR3aa: CASSPRDEKLFF
d_gene: TRBD1; len: 15; abundance: -; j_gene: TRBJ2-5; v_gene: TRBV2; CDR3nt: TGTGCCAGCAACAAAGGACAGGGGGCTTGGGAGACCCAGTACTTC; CDR3aa: CASNKGQGAWETQYF
d_gene: -; len: 15; abundance: -; j_gene: TRBJ2-1; v_gene: TRBV19; CDR3nt: TGTGCCAGTAGCCACTTTCGGGAGACGCGGAATGAGCAGTTCTTC; CDR3aa: CASSHFRETRNEQFF
d_gene: -; len: 13; abundance: -; j_gene: TRBJ2-1; v_gene: TRBV6-5; CDR3nt: TGTGCCAGCAGGATACTAGGGAGCAATGAGCAGTTCTTC; CDR3aa: CASRILGSNEQFF
d_gene: -; len: 17; abundance: -; j_gene: TRBJ1-5; v_gene: TRBV4-1; CDR3nt: TGCGCCAGCAGCCAACCACCGGGACCCTTCCCAGGGCAGCCCCAGCATTTT; CDR3aa: CASSQPPGPFPGQPQHF
d_gene: TRBD1; len: 15; abundance: once; j_gene: TRBJ2-7; v_gene: TRBV10-1; CDR3nt: TGCGCCAGCAGTGAATCCGGGACAGGGAGGAACGAGCAGTACTTC; CDR3aa: CASSESGTGRNEQYF